These 9 T cell receptor beta chains originate from one sample sequenced in a study of T cell responses to AZD1222 COVID-19 vaccine. The table came from immunoSEQ multiplex PCR; TCRdb's copy has only in-frame clones and leaves some out. The repertoire consists of some 180,000 clones, with 88% occurring once and the leading ten covering less than 0.55%. Specimen: peripheral blood, collected on day 0 of AZD1222 vaccination. These receptors all stem from an adult in good health.

The chain recombines TRBV10-3 with TRBJ1-4; 10 nucleotides agree with TRBD1. The CDR3 runs to 16 residues. Germline loops: CDR1 ENHRY, CDR2 SYGVKD. V lost 3 bases to trimming and J lost 4 bases; unmatched junction nucleotides: 5. The CDR3 loop is CAISDRDRGLNEKLFF. CDR3 DNA sequence: TGTGCCATCAGTGATAGAGACAGGGGGCTTAATGAAAAACTGTTTTTT.

This clone was counted between two and nine times. The rearrangement joins TRBV7-9 to TRBJ1-4, with no clear D. The V end was cut by 5 bases, the J end by 0 bases, with 10 bases between. The CDR3 is 15 amino acids. Germline V CDR1 and CDR2: SEHNR, FQNEAQ (reference sequence). CDR3 sequence reads: CASSRRGATNEKLFF. The CDR3 nucleotides read TGTGCCAGCAGCCGACGGGGAGCAACTAATGAAAAACTGTTTTTT. Combining the CDR3 with reference TRBV7-9 and TRBJ1-4 gives the whole variable domain DTGVSQNPRHKITKRGQNVTFRCDPISEHNRLYWYRQTLGQGPEFLTYFQNEAQLEKSRLLSDRFSAERPKGSFSTLEIQRTEQGDSAMYLCASSRRGATNEKLFFGSGTQLSVL.

The chain's CDR3 is CASSPWLTGGNYGYTF. CDR3 nucleotide sequence: TGTGCCAGTAGTCCTTGGCTCACAGGGGGCAACTATGGCTACACCTTC. The chain employs TRBV19 and TRBJ1-2; 9 nucleotides agree with TRBD1. V gave up 5 bases and J gave up 2 bases; unmatched junction bases: 9. Per the germline V gene, CDR1 is LNHDA and CDR2 is SQIVND (reference sequence). CDR3 size: 16 residues. The full variable domain, rest sourced from reference TRBV19 and TRBJ1-2, is DGGITQSPKYLFRKEGQNVTLSCEQNLNHDAMYWYRQDPGQGLRLIYYSQIVNDFQKGDIAEGYSVSREKKESFPLTVTSAQKNPTAFYLCASSPWLTGGNYGYTFGSGTRLTVV.

The chain couples TRBV24-1 to TRBJ2-1; D perhaps matches TRBD1 (6 bases). V lost 4 bases, J lost 0 bases, and 15 bases lay in between. The CDR3 is made up of 17 amino acids. CDR1 is KGHDR and CDR2 is SFDVKD in the germline V gene. This CDR3 reads CATSEGQGLFSYNEQFF. In DNA form, the CDR3 reads TGTGCCACCAGTGAAGGGCAGGGGCTTTTCTCCTACAATGAGCAGTTCTTC.

This chain joins TRBV7-2 and TRBJ2-3; 11 bases are shared with TRBD2. V lost 2 bases, J lost 2 bases, and 6 bases stayed unmatched. The CDR3 loop spans 17 amino acids. CDR1 SGHTA and CDR2 FQGNSA come from the germline V gene. CDR3 sequence reads: CASSLSLAGGYTDTQYF. CDR3 bases: TGTGCCAGCAGCTTAAGTCTAGCGGGGGGCTACACAGATACGCAGTATTTT.

This chain links TRBV19 with TRBJ1-5; possible D gene TRBD1, 6 bases. The CDR3 is 14 amino acids. V shed 3 bases and J shed 7 bases, with 13 bases lying between them. In germline, CDR1 is LNHDA, CDR2 SQIVND (reference sequence). For the CDR3, the DNA is TGTGCCAGTAGTATTGGACAGCGAGGCCAGCCCCAGCATTTT. Translation gives CASSIGQRGQPQHF.

The gene calls are TRBV10-2 and TRBJ1-1; 9 positions agree with TRBD1. The CDR3 loop spans 14 amino acids. Trimming at V came to 4 bases and at J to 7 bases, leaving 7 bases not matched to a gene. Germline V gene data show CDR1 as WSHSY and CDR2 as SAAADI. CDR3 region: CASSGGTGGGEAFF. CDR3 sequence (DNA): TGCGCCAGCAGTGGGGGAACAGGGGGCGGTGAAGCTTTCTTT.

The chain couples TRBV7-8 to TRBJ2-7; D ambiguous. Trimming cost V 1 base and J 0 bases, with 16 bases left between them. The germline V gene encodes CDR1 SGHVS and CDR2 FQNEAQ. CDR3 length: 17 amino acids. The CDR3 bases are TGTGCCAGCAGCTTAGTGGTGTCTTCTACACCCTCCTACGAGCAGTACTTC. This codes for CASSLVVSSTPSYEQYF.

The chain combines TRBV4-2 with TRBJ2-7; possibly TRBD1 for D (5 bases). From germline, CDR1 is LGHNA and CDR2 YNFKEQ. V lost 2 bases to trimming and J lost 1 base, with 12 bases between them. This CDR3 is 15 amino acids long. CDR3 in DNA: TGTGCCAGCAGCCAACTAAGGGGCGAATCCTACGAGCAGTACTTC. Amino acid sequence: CASSQLRGESYEQYF.